The TCR beta chain under discussion was sequenced for a study of T cell repertoires in cytomegalovirus infection. Overall study context: CMV infection together with matching HLA type was indicated by public TCR beta signatures. Findings and limits, study-wide: Identification of carriers of CMV plus the relevant HLA was performed using cumulative public TCR beta family frequency. There were HLA-C-restricted CMV-specific TCR beta clonotypes dominating the ex vivo response.

TCRdb re-analysed the reads in MiXCR, keeping a single row per CDR3 protein. The table includes 250,000 to 300,000 distinct CDR3 sequences, 12% to 15% detected once. This clonotype was recorded a few times. The target antigen is unknown. The sample was PBMCs. The source of this sequence is a human donor in good health (CMV status not recorded). Some clones in this sample may be carry-over from other donors' samples.

The CDR3 bases are TGTGCCAGCAGGCTAGGACACGTCACTAACTATGGCTACACCTTC. Its protein product is CASRLGHVTNYGYTF. The V gene is TRBV2, the J gene TRBJ1-2; the D gene is possibly TRBD1 (5 bases). CDR3 length equals 15 residues. Trimming pared 6 bases from V and 0 bases from J, leaving 14 bases between. Looked up from germline, CDR1 is SNHLY and CDR2 is FYNNEI.